The present T cell receptor (beta chain) was sequenced within a study of blood T cell repertoires in COVID-19. Background on the study: There were acute and convalescent COVID-19 samples, and they came from the United States, Italy and Spain.

Some clones are missing from TCRdb's copy, which holds only in-frame ones; the method was immunoSEQ multiplex PCR. The sample consists of 200,000 or so clones, roughly 88% of them appearing once. Deletions cut 4 bases from V and 5 bases from J, with 15 bases between. The CDR3 is 14 residues long. Looked up from germline, CDR1 is SGHNT and CDR2 is YYREEE (reference sequence). The specimen was peripheral blood. The TCR comes from a man between 40 and 49 years old who had recovered from COVID-19. The V gene is TRBV5-4, the J gene TRBJ1-1; D is perhaps TRBD1 (6 bases). The CDR3 loop is CASSTPQGRTEAFF. The CDR3 region has the DNA TGTGCCAGCAGCACGCCCCAGGGGCGGACTGAAGCTTTCTTT.